A single sample is the source of the 32 T cell receptor beta chains below, sequenced in a study of blood T cell repertoires in COVID-19. The data were produced by immunoSEQ multiplex PCR, yet TCRdb's version contains in-frame clones alone and is incomplete. This table holds about 110,000 clones, roughly four fifths found once. The source material was peripheral blood. These receptors originate from a woman aged 55-75 years with acute or convalescent COVID-19.

This clone came up once. The chain is built from TRBV10-3 and TRBJ2-5; 9 positions agree with TRBD2. This CDR3 spans 14 amino acids. The V gene's germline CDR1 is ENHRY and CDR2 SYGVKD. Trimming cost V 4 bases and J 5 bases; bases outside gene matches: 5. Here the CDR3 DNA reads TGTGCCATCAGTGGAGCGGGAGGTAGGGAGACCCAGTACTTC. This gives the protein CAISGAGGRETQYF.

DNA of the CDR3: TGCAGTGCTAGTCTACAAATGGGTGGGCCAAGGGAGACCCAGTACTTC. Its translation: CSASLQMGGPRETQYF. The rearrangement joins TRBV20-1 to TRBJ2-5; D is unclear. Trimming took 3 bases from V and 5 from J, leaving 22 bases between them. This CDR3 contains 16 residues. CDR1 is DFQATT and CDR2 is SNEGSKA in the germline V gene (reference sequence).

V usage is TRBV2 and J usage is TRBJ2-3, with TRBD1 matching 10 bases. Germline trimming cut 4 bases from V and 14 bases from J; bases unmatched to any gene: 9. The V gene's germline CDR1 is SNHLY and CDR2 FYNNEI. The CDR3 contains 13 residues. CDR3 in amino acids: CASSVIGQGVPYF. Here the CDR3 DNA reads TGTGCCAGCAGTGTAATAGGACAGGGGGTCCCGTATTTT.

The CDR3 bases are TGTGCCACCAGCAGAGACAGGTTTAGTACCTACGAGCAGTACTTC. Protein: CATSRDRFSTYEQYF. The V call is TRBV15, the J call TRBJ2-7, with D unresolved. CDR1 and CDR2 (germline): LNHNV, YYDKDF (reference sequence). The V end lost 0 bases, the J end lost 2 bases, and 11 bases lay between the germline ends. The CDR3 has 15 residues.

J is TRBJ2-4 and V is TRBV4-1; TRBD1 matches 9 bases. Trimming at V came to 0 bases and at J to 12 bases, leaving 9 bases not matched to a gene. The CDR3 is 15 residues long. Per germline, CDR1 MGHRA and CDR2 YSYEKL. This chain's CDR3 is CASSQDGGQGPGQYF. DNA of the CDR3: TGCGCCAGCAGCCAAGACGGGGGACAGGGTCCCGGTCAGTACTTC.

The chain links TRBV30 to TRBJ1-1; D not resolved. This CDR3 comprises 12 residues. Trimming took off 2 bases at V and 0 bases at J, with 4 bases between the two ends. Germline V gene data show CDR1 as GTSNPN and CDR2 as SVGIG (reference sequence). The CDR3 region has the DNA TGTGCCTGGAGTTCTGTGAACACTGAAGCTTTCTTT. Its protein product is CAWSSVNTEAFF. Together with reference TRBV30 and TRBJ1-1, the CDR3 gives the full variable domain: SQTIHQWPATLVQPVGSPLSLECTVEGTSNPNLYWYRQAAGRGLQLLFYSVGIGQISSEVPQNLSASRPQDRQFILSSKKLLLSDSGFYLCAWSSVNTEAFFGQGTRLTVV.

V gene TRBV6-1 combines with J gene TRBJ1-5, with D perhaps matching TRBD1 (5 bases). The CDR3 contains 15 residues. Trimming cost V 2 bases and J 4 bases, with 12 bases left between them. CDR1 and CDR2 (germline): MNHNS, SASEGT. The CDR3 protein is CASSEQWQGNQPQHF. Here the CDR3 DNA reads TGTGCCAGCAGTGAACAGTGGCAGGGAAATCAGCCCCAGCATTTT.

This clone has only one observation. The CDR3 protein is CASSQTGTSKGEQYF. For the CDR3, the DNA is TGTGCCAGCAGCCAAACCGGGACTAGCAAGGGGGAGCAGTACTTC. This rearrangement joins TRBV7-3 to TRBJ2-7; 9 nucleotides align to TRBD2. This CDR3 has 15 amino acids. Per the germline V gene, CDR1 is SGHTA and CDR2 is FQGTGA. J gave up 7 bases and V 5 bases, and 12 bases lay outside the gene matches.

The chain combines TRBV2 with TRBJ1-1; TRBD1 matches 10 bases. Trimming cost V 6 bases and J 7 bases; bases outside gene matches: 2. This CDR3 has 12 residues. The germline V gene encodes CDR1 SNHLY and CDR2 FYNNEI. The CDR3 nucleotides read TGTGCCAGCAGGGACAGGGGGAGTGAAGCTTTCTTT. Its translation is CASRDRGSEAFF.

The rearrangement links TRBV29-1 to TRBJ1-2, with 7 bases that match TRBD1. This CDR3 region has 12 residues. CDR1 is SQVTM and CDR2 is ANQGSEA in the germline V gene. V shed 7 bases, J shed 6 bases, and the junction held 8 bases outside the gene matches. The CDR3 is CSGTDRADGYTF. For the CDR3, the DNA is TGCAGCGGCACTGACAGGGCGGATGGCTACACCTTC.

The V and J genes are TRBV3-1 (or the pseudogene TRBV3-2) and TRBJ1-2; 9 nucleotides align to TRBD1. Per germline, CDR1 LGHDT and CDR2 YNNKEL (reference sequence). The V gene end was trimmed by 4 bases and the J gene end by 6 bases; junction bases not matched to a gene: 9. The CDR3 sequence is 15 residues long. CDR3 DNA sequence: TGTGCCAGCAGCCTCGGGACAGGGAGGTCTCATGGCTACACCTTC. Translated, it gives CASSLGTGRSHGYTF.

The chain links TRBV11-2 to TRBJ2-7, with 14 bases lining up with TRBD2. J lost 4 bases, V lost 5 bases, and 16 bases had no gene match. From germline, CDR1 is SGHAT and CDR2 FQNNGV. This CDR3 spans 19 amino acids. CDR3 DNA sequence: TGTGCCAGCAGCAGTAGGCGACTAGCGGGAGGGCGGTTAATGTACGAGCAGTACTTC. This gives the protein CASSSRRLAGGRLMYEQYF.

The gene calls are TRBV27 and TRBJ2-1, with TRBD2 matching over 9 bases. V lost 7 bases to trimming and J lost 1 base; unmatched junction nucleotides: 14. This CDR3 comprises 18 residues. Germline CDR1 MNHEY, CDR2 SMNVEV (reference sequence). The CDR3 nucleotides read TGTGCCAGCAAGACGTTGAGGGCCGCGGGGGGGTCCTACAATGAGCAGTTCTTC. This encodes CASKTLRAAGGSYNEQFF.

This clone was counted a single time. The rearrangement uses TRBV19 and TRBJ1-5, with D tentatively TRBD1 (5 bases). CDR1 is LNHDA, CDR2 SQIVND, per germline (reference sequence). V lost 2 bases and J 7 bases, leaving 15 bases between the germline ends. The CDR3 consists of 15 residues. CDR3 region: CASSIFGGSGQPQHF. CDR3 coding DNA: TGTGCCAGTAGTATATTCGGGGGTTCGGGACAGCCCCAGCATTTT.

The genes are TRBV24-1 and TRBJ2-1; 10 nucleotides line up with TRBD2. Per germline, CDR1 KGHDR and CDR2 SFDVKD. Losses at the gene ends were 3 bases for V and 8 bases for J; bases not matched to a gene: 9. The CDR3 contains 16 residues. The CDR3 region is CATSDVNSGRMDEQFF. The DNA of the CDR3 is TGTGCCACCAGTGATGTAAATAGCGGGAGGATGGATGAGCAGTTCTTC.

In this sample, this clone is hyperexpanded. J is TRBJ2-7 and V is TRBV6-5; the match to TRBD1 covers 9 bases. CDR1 is MNHEY, CDR2 SVGAGI, per germline. There are 14 residues in the CDR3. V shed 4 bases, J shed 7 bases, and the junction held 8 bases outside the gene matches. DNA of the CDR3: TGTGCCAGCAGTTTCGACACAGGGGGCAGAGAGCAGTACTTC. Its translation is CASSFDTGGREQYF.

V and J are TRBV7-6 and TRBJ1-2; 7 bases align to TRBD1. This CDR3 is built from 14 residues. Germline V gene data show CDR1 as SGHVS and CDR2 as FNYEAQ. Trimming at V came to 2 bases and at J to 5 bases, leaving 5 bases not matched to a gene. The DNA for the CDR3 is TGTGCCAGCAGCTTACAGACAGGGTTATATGGCTACACCTTC. Amino acids: CASSLQTGLYGYTF.

V and J are TRBV5-1 and TRBJ1-2; 9 bases match TRBD1. V dropped 4 bases and J dropped 6; count of bases not matched to a gene: 4. CDR3 length: 13 residues. Looked up from germline, CDR1 is SGHRS and CDR2 is YFSETQ. In DNA, the CDR3 is TGCGCCAGCAGCGTGGGACAGGGTGATGGCTACACCTTC. It encodes CASSVGQGDGYTF.

V usage is TRBV5-1 and J usage is TRBJ2-7; 7 bases line up with TRBD1. CDR3 length: 14 amino acids. CDR1 and CDR2 (germline): SGHRS, YFSETQ. V trimming: 2 bases; J trimming: 5 bases; junction bases outside the gene matches: 7. Here the CDR3 reads CASSLQGHGDEQYF. In DNA, the CDR3 is TGCGCCAGCAGCTTACAGGGGCACGGGGACGAGCAGTACTTC.

This chain joins TRBV27 and TRBJ1-1, with 9 bases aligning to TRBD1. This CDR3 spans 14 amino acids. CDR1 is MNHEY and CDR2 is SMNVEV in the germline V gene (reference sequence). The ends lost 1 base at V and 5 bases at J; junction bases unmatched: 2. The chain's CDR3 is CASSLLGQGTEAFF. Written as DNA, the CDR3 is TGTGCCAGCAGTTTATTAGGACAGGGGACTGAAGCTTTCTTT.

The V gene is TRBV5-1, the J gene TRBJ2-7; TRBD1 might be the D (5 bases). The CDR3 totals 16 residues. Germline loops: CDR1 SGHRS, CDR2 YFSETQ. Trimming removed 4 bases from V and 1 base from J, with 18 bases in between. The CDR3 is CASSPAALGLSYEQYF. The CDR3 DNA sequence: TGCGCCAGCAGCCCGGCGGCACTGGGGCTTTCCTACGAGCAGTACTTC.

This clone appeared once. At one end the junction does not follow the germline gene, possibly because of a read error. The chain carries TRBV6-5 and TRBJ1-4, with a possible D match to TRBD1 (6 bases). The V gene's germline CDR1 is MNHEY and CDR2 SVGAGI. CDR3 length: 15 amino acids. CDR3 DNA: TGTGCCAGCAGTGACTCGGGGGCAAGAGGAGAAAAACTGTTTTTT. Translating gives CASSDSGARGEKLFF.

The chain joins TRBV24-1 to TRBJ2-3; D perhaps matches TRBD1 (6 bases). Trimming left V 5 bases short and J 4 bases short, with 18 bases between. The CDR3 extends over 16 amino acids. The V gene's germline CDR1 is KGHDR and CDR2 SFDVKD. CDR3 loop: CATSGVDRRGPDTQYF. The DNA of the CDR3 is TGTGCCACCAGTGGCGTGGACAGACGCGGGCCAGATACGCAGTATTTT.

This sequence joins TRBV2 and TRBJ1-1; D is undetermined. Germline CDR1 and CDR2: SNHLY and FYNNEI. CDR3 length: 13 residues. Between the trimmed V and J ends, which lost 6 bases and 4 bases, there was a span of 12 bases. The chain's CDR3 is CASSVESSTEAFF. The CDR3 coding sequence is TGTGCCAGCAGCGTCGAATCGAGCACTGAAGCTTTCTTT.

This sequence joins TRBV7-6 and TRBJ2-1, with 11 bases that match TRBD2. In germline, CDR1 is SGHVS, CDR2 FNYEAQ. The ends lost 4 bases at V and 8 bases at J; junction bases unmatched: 4. The CDR3 totals 14 residues. CDR3 amino acids: CASSSSGGQDEQFF. The CDR3 DNA reads TGTGCCAGCAGCTCTAGCGGGGGGCAGGATGAGCAGTTCTTC.

The chain combines TRBV28 with TRBJ1-1; D unclear. The V gene lost 3 bases and the J gene lost 11 bases, with 13 bases spanning the gap. The CDR3 is made up of 12 amino acids. Germline V gene data show CDR1 as MDHEN and CDR2 as SYDVKM. Written as DNA, the CDR3 is TGTGCCAGCAGTTTCTCGGGGAGGGTCGCTTTCTTT. Translating it yields CASSFSGRVAFF.

V gene TRBV7-9 combines with J gene TRBJ1-1; perhaps TRBD1 as D (5 bases). The CDR3 is made up of 18 amino acids. Trimming removed 3 bases from V and 2 bases from J, with 22 bases in between. Germline CDR1 and CDR2: SEHNR and FQNEAQ (reference sequence). CDR3 nucleotides: TGTGCCAGCAGCTTGGGGTTGTCCGACAGCCCGAAAAACACTGAAGCTTTCTTT. Protein: CASSLGLSDSPKNTEAFF.

The J gene is TRBJ1-6, the V gene TRBV27, with 7 nucleotides matching TRBD1. The V segment lost 3 bases and the J segment 0 bases; nucleotides outside the gene matches: 5. The CDR3 extends over 17 amino acids. Germline V gene sequence: CDR1 MNHEY, CDR2 SMNVEV (reference sequence). CDR3 protein: CASSFGQARSYNSPLHF. CDR3 nucleotide sequence: TGTGCCAGCAGTTTTGGACAGGCCCGCTCCTATAATTCACCCCTCCACTTT.

J is TRBJ1-1 and V is TRBV9; D is undetermined. CDR3 size: 12 residues. CDR1 and CDR2 (germline): SGDLS, YYNGEE. Trimming took 8 bases from V and 3 from J, leaving 11 bases between them. CDR3 sequence (DNA): TGTGCCAGAAAAGAGCGGGACACTGAAGCTTTCTTT. The encoded protein is CARKERDTEAFF. The complete variable domain, with remaining parts taken from reference TRBV9 and TRBJ1-1, reads DSGVTQTPKHLITATGQRVTLRCSPRSGDLSVYWYQQSLDQGLQFLIQYYNGEERAKGNILERFSAQQFPDLHSELNLSSLELGDSALYFCARKERDTEAFFGQGTRLTVV.

The CDR3 protein is CASSRTGTSGPVDTQYF. The CDR3 nucleotides read TGTGCCAGCAGTCGTACCGGGACTAGCGGACCGGTAGATACGCAGTATTTT. The V gene is TRBV5-6, the J gene TRBJ2-3; 11 positions match TRBD2. The CDR3 spans 17 residues. CDR1 is SGHDT and CDR2 is YYEEEE in the germline V gene. The V and J ends lost 5 bases and 5 bases, in that order; junction bases with no gene match: 13.

The genes are TRBV7-8 and TRBJ2-3; 10 nucleotides agree with TRBD1. Unmatched junction bases numbered 6, after V lost 5 bases and J lost 1 base. The CDR3 totals 16 residues. Germline CDR1 SGHVS, CDR2 FQNEAQ. The CDR3 here is CASSPTGGAGTDTQYF. CDR3 bases: TGTGCCAGCAGCCCGACAGGGGGCGCGGGCACAGATACGCAGTATTTT.

V gene TRBV3-1 (or the pseudogene TRBV3-2) combines with J gene TRBJ1-1; D is ambiguous. This CDR3 is 13 amino acids long. The V gene lost 4 bases and the J gene lost 5 bases, with 11 bases spanning the gap. CDR1 is LGHDT and CDR2 is YNNKEL in the germline V gene (reference sequence). CDR3 protein: CASSPPPGTEAFF. The DNA of the CDR3 is TGTGCCAGCAGCCCGCCTCCGGGAACTGAAGCTTTCTTT.